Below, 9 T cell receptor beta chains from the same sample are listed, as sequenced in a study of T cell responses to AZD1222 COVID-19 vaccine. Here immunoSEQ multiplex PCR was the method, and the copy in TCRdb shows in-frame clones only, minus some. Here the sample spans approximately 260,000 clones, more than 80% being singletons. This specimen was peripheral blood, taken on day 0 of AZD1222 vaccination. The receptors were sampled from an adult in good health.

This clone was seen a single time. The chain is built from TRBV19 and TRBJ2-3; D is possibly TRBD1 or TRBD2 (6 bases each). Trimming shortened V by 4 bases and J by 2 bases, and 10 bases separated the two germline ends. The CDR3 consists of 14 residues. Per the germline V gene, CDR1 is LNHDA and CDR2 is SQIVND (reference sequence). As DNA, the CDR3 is TGTGCCAGTAGTAGCCCGGGGGCCACAGATACGCAGTATTTT. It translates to CASSSPGATDTQYF.

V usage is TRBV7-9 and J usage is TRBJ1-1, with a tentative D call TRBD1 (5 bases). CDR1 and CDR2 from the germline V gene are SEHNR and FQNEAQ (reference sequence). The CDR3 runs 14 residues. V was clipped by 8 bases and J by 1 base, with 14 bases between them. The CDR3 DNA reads TGTGCCAGCGCCTCCGGGACGGCGAACACTGAAGCTTTCTTT. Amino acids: CASASGTANTEAFF.

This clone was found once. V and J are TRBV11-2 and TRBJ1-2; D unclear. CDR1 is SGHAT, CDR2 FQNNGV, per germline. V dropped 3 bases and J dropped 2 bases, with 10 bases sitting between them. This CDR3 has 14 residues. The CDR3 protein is CASSLFRQNYGYTF. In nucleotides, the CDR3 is TGTGCCAGCAGCTTGTTCAGGCAGAACTATGGCTACACCTTC.

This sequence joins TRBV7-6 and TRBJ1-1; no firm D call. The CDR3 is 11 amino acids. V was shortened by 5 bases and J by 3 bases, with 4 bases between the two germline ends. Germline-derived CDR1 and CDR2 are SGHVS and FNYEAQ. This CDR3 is CASSRDTEAFF. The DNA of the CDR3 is TGTGCCAGCAGCAGGGACACTGAAGCTTTCTTT.

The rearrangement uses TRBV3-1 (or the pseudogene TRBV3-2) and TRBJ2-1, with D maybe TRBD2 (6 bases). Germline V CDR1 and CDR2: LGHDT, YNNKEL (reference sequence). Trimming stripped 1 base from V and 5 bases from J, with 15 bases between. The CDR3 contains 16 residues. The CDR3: CASSQGWIAADNEQFF. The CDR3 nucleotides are TGTGCCAGCAGCCAAGGTTGGATAGCGGCAGACAATGAGCAGTTCTTC.

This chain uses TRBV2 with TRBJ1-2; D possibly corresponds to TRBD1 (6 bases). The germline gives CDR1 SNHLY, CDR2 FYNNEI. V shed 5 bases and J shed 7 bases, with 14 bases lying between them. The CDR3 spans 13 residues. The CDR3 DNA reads TGTGCCAGCAGTCTACAGGGCAGGAGTGGCTACACCTTC. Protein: CASSLQGRSGYTF.

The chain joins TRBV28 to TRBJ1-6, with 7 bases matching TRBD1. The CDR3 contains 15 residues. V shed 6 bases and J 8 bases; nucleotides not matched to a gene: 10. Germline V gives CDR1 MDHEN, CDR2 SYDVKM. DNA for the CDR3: TGTGCCAGCAGAACACCAGACAGGGCGCATTCACCCCTCCACTTT. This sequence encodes CASRTPDRAHSPLHF.

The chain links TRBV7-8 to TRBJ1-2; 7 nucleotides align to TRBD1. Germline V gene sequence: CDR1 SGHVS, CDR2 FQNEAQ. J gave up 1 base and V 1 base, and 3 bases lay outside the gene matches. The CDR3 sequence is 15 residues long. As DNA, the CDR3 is TGTGCCAGCAGCTTAGTCAGGGGGAGTAACTATGGCTACACCTTC. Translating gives CASSLVRGSNYGYTF.

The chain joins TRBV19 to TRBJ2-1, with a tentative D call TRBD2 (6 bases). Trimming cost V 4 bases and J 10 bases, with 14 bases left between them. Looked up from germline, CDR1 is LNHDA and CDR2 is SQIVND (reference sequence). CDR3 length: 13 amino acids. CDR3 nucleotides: TGTGCCAGTAGTACCCGGGGGAGATCCGAGCAGTTCTTC. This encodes CASSTRGRSEQFF.